This TCR beta chain was recorded in a study of identical twins. General study points: Excess sharing by twins proved weaker in beta out-of-frame sequences.

A universal primer site was incorporated via template switching, and the cDNA contained unique molecular identifiers. TCRdb recomputed calls from the 5' RACE reads with MiXCR, one row per CDR3 protein. The table lists about 190,000 distinct CDR3 sequences, more than 15% of them singletons, with about 38% in the top ten. The germline gives CDR1 SQVTM, CDR2 ANQGSEA. Trimming cost V 4 bases and J 2 bases, with 3 bases left between them. The CDR3 totals 11 residues. In the case of this clonotype: Its cognate antigen is unknown.

The same sample was also studied in work on T cells expressing NK-cell markers. That work states: The authors derived TCR beta repertoires from sorted CD3+CD56+NKG2C+, CD3+CD56+NKG2C- and CD3+CD56-NKG2C+ T cells.

Specimen: CD8+ T cells sorted from blood. The sequence was collected from a woman aged 18-35 years in good health. V and J are TRBV29-1 and TRBJ2-1, with unresolved D. CDR3 DNA sequence: TGCAGCGTTGTGACCTACAATGAGCAGTTCTTC. Protein sequence: CSVVTYNEQFF.